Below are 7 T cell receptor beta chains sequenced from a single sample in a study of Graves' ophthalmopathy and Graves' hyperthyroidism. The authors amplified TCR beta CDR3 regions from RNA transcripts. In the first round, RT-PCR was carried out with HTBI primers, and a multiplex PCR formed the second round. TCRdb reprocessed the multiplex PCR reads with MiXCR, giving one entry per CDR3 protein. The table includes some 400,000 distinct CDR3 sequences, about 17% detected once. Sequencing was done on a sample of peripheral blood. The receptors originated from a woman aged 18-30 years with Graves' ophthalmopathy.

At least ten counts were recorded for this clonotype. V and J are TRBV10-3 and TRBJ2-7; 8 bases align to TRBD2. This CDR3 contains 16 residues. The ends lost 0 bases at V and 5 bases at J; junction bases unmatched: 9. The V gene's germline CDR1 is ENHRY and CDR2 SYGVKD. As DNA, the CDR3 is TGTGCCATCAGTGAGTCTCGGGGACTAGGTCAGAACGAGCAGTACTTC. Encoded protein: CAISESRGLGQNEQYF.

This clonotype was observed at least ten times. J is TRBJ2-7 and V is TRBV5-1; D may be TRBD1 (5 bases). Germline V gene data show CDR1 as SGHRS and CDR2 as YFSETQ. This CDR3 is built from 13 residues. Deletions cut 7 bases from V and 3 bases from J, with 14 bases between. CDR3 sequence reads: CASGADSNYEQYF. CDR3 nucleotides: TGCGCCAGCGGGGCTGACTCGAACTACGAGCAGTACTTC.

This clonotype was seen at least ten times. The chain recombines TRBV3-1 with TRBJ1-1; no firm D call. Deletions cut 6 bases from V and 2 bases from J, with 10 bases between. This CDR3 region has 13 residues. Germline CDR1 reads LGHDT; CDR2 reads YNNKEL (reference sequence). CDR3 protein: CASSQAVNTEAFF. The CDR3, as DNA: TGTGCCAGCAGTCAGGCGGTAAACACTGAAGCTTTCTTT.

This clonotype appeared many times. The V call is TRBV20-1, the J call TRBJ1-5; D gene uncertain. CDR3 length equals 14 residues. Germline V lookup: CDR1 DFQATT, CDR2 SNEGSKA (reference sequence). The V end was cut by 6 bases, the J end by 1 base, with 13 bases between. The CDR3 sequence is CSARPTGSNQPQHF. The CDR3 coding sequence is TGCAGTGCACGCCCCACCGGGAGCAATCAGCCCCAGCATTTT.

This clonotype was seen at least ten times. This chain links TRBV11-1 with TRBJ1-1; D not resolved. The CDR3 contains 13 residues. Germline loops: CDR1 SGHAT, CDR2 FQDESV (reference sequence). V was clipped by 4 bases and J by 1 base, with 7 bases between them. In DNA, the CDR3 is TGTGCCAGCAGCTCCGCCGGGAACACTGAAGCTTTCTTT. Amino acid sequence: CASSSAGNTEAFF.

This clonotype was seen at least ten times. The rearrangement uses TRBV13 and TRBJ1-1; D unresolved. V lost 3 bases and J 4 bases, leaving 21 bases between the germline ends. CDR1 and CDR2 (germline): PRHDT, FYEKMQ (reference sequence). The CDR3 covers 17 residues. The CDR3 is CASSLLLSGSIITEAFF. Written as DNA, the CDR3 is TGTGCCAGCAGCTTGCTATTAAGTGGCAGCATCATCACTGAAGCTTTCTTT.

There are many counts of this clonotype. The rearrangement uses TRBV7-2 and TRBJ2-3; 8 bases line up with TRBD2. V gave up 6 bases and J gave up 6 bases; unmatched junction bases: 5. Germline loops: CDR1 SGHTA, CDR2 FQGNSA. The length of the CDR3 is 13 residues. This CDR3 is CASRSGSIDTQYF. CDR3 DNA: TGTGCCAGCAGAAGCGGGAGTATTGATACGCAGTATTTT. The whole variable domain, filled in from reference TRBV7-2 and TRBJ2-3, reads GAGVSQSPSNKVTEKGKDVELRCDPISGHTALYWYRQSLGQGLEFLIYFQGNSAPDKSGLPSDRFSAERTGGSVSTLTIQRTQQEDSAVYLCASRSGSIDTQYFGPGTRLTVL.